This TCR beta chain came from a study of shared clonotypes between healthy human individuals. This clone was seen just once. Using immunoSEQ multiplex PCR, the repertoire was profiled, and TCRdb retains in-frame clones only, with some absent. The data contain about 1.9 million clones, approximately 92% of them singletons. Naive CD8 cells lacked CD45RO and underwent positive selection for CCR7, leaving out terminally differentiated effector memory CD45RA+ cells. CDR3 length: 15 amino acids. V lost 3 bases to trimming and J lost 5 bases, with 18 bases between them. Germline CDR1 and CDR2: SGHRS and YFSETQ.

This sequence was found in a young man in good health. Some clones in this sample may be carry-over from other donors' samples. The V call is TRBV5-1, the J call TRBJ2-7; D is possibly TRBD1 or TRBD2 (5 bases each). Sequences were obtained from naive CD8+ T cells from PBMCs. The CDR3 sequence is CASSSLGPAGDEQYF. CDR3 nucleotide sequence: TGCGCCAGCAGCTCTTTGGGACCCGCTGGGGACGAGCAGTACTTC. Together with reference TRBV5-1 and TRBJ2-7, the CDR3 gives the full variable domain: KAGVTQTPRYLIKTRGQQVTLSCSPISGHRSVSWYQQTPGQGLQFLFEYFSETQRNKGNFPGRFSGRQFSNSRSEMNVSTLELGDSALYLCASSSLGPAGDEQYFGPGTRLTVT.